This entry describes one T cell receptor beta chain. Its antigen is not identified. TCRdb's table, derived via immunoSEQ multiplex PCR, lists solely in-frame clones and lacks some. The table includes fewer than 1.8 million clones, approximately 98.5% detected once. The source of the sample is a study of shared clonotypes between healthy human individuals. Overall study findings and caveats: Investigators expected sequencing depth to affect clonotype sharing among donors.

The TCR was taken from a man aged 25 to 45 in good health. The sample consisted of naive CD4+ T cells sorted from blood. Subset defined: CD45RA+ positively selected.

CDR3 coding DNA: TGTGCCAGCAGCTTAGATTGGTCAAATCAGCCCCAGCATTTT. The encoded protein is CASSLDWSNQPQHF. J is TRBJ1-5 and V is TRBV11-3, with D unresolved. Trimming shortened V by 0 bases and J by 4 bases, and 7 bases separated the two germline ends. Germline CDR1 reads SGHNT; CDR2 reads YENEEA. The CDR3 sequence is 14 residues long. The whole variable domain, remainder taken from reference TRBV11-3 and TRBJ1-5, is EAGVVQSPRYKIIEKKQPVAFWCNPISGHNTLYWYLQNLGQGPELLIRYENEEAVDDSQLPKDRFSAERLKGVDSTLKIQPAELGDSAVYLCASSLDWSNQPQHFGDGTRLSIL.